Each of the 27 T cell receptor beta chains below was sequenced from the same sample in a study of blood T cell repertoires in COVID-19. Produced via immunoSEQ multiplex PCR; TCRdb's table is partial and in-frame only. This table holds 200,000 to 300,000 clones, roughly 86% found once. The sample consisted of PBMCs or T cells enriched from blood (not recorded which). The receptors shown here come from a woman between 50 and 59 years old who had recovered from COVID-19.

The V gene is TRBV28, the J gene TRBJ2-7; possibly TRBD1 for D (6 bases). This CDR3 contains 13 residues. Trimming took 11 bases from V and 2 from J, leaving 16 bases between them. Germline V gives CDR1 MDHEN, CDR2 SYDVKM. CDR3 DNA sequence: TGTGCCGGCTCCGGGACAAAAACCTACGAGCAGTACTTC. Its protein product is CAGSGTKTYEQYF. The whole variable domain, remainder taken from reference TRBV28 and TRBJ2-7, is DVKVTQSSRYLVKRTGEKVFLECVQDMDHENMFWYRQDPGLGLRLIYFSYDVKMKEKGDIPEGYSVSREKKERFSLILESASTNQTSMYLCAGSGTKTYEQYFGPGTRLTVT.

This clone showed up just once. Here the CDR3 DNA reads TGTGCCGCCTGGGACAGGGGTACCTATGGCTACACCTTC. Amino acid sequence: CAAWDRGTYGYTF. The chain uses TRBV30 and TRBJ1-2, with 10 bases that match TRBD1. This CDR3 has 13 amino acids. The V gene end was trimmed by 8 bases and the J gene end by 4 bases; junction bases not matched to a gene: 7. The germline V gene has CDR1 GTSNPN and CDR2 SVGIG (reference sequence).

The chain couples TRBV5-5 to TRBJ1-1; D is uncertain. The V gene lost 1 base and the J gene lost 1 base, with 11 bases spanning the gap. This CDR3 comprises 15 residues. Germline-derived CDR1 and CDR2 are SGHKS and YYEKEE (reference sequence). The CDR3 region is CASSLFQAENTEAFF. CDR3 DNA sequence: TGTGCCAGCAGCTTGTTTCAGGCAGAGAACACTGAAGCTTTCTTT.

This chain uses TRBV7-2 with TRBJ2-7; perhaps TRBD1 as D (6 bases). The germline CDR1 and CDR2 sequences are SGHTA and FQGNSA. The CDR3 loop spans 14 amino acids. V was trimmed by 0 bases and J by 7 bases, leaving 13 bases between them. The CDR3 DNA is TGTGCCAGCAGCTTAGCGGCAGGGGCAAGGGAGCAGTACTTC. Translated: CASSLAAGAREQYF.

This rearrangement joins TRBV18 to TRBJ1-2, with a tentative D call TRBD1 (6 bases). V gave up 3 bases and J gave up 7 bases, with 18 bases separating them. Per germline, CDR1 KGHSH and CDR2 LQKENI. CDR3 size: 15 residues. As DNA, the CDR3 is TGTGCCAGCTCACCTGGACAGCACTCCCGGCGTGGCTACACCTTC. It codes for CASSPGQHSRRGYTF.

The J gene is TRBJ1-6, the V gene TRBV19; D not certain. Germline V CDR1 and CDR2: LNHDA, SQIVND (reference sequence). The V end lost 4 bases, the J end lost 3 bases, and 10 bases lay between the germline ends. CDR3 length: 15 residues. CDR3: CASSTGEIYNSPLHF. CDR3 in DNA: TGTGCCAGTAGTACCGGGGAAATCTATAATTCACCCCTCCACTTT.

This chain links TRBV6-6 with TRBJ2-7; TRBD1 matches at 8 bases. This CDR3 contains 15 residues. Per the germline V gene, CDR1 is MNHNY and CDR2 is SVGAGI (reference sequence). The V segment lost 6 bases and the J segment 10 bases; nucleotides outside the gene matches: 17. The CDR3 DNA sequence: TGTGCCAGCAGGGAACAGGGGGAGACGCTACGAGGTCAGTACTTC. Encoded protein: CASREQGETLRGQYF.

The chain carries TRBV5-6 and TRBJ2-7, with 8 bases that match TRBD1. The CDR3 consists of 14 residues. Trimming took 4 bases from V and 3 from J; bases not matched to a gene: 6. Germline-derived CDR1 and CDR2 are SGHDT and YYEEEE. This chain's CDR3 is CASSLRDRYYEQYF. DNA for the CDR3: TGTGCCAGCAGCCTCCGGGACAGGTACTACGAGCAGTACTTC.

The V gene is TRBV7-2, the J gene TRBJ1-2; D is perhaps TRBD1 (5 bases). CDR3 size: 16 residues. Germline V gene sequence: CDR1 SGHTA, CDR2 FQGNSA. Deletions cut 2 bases from V and 1 base from J, with 14 bases between. CDR3 nucleotide sequence: TGTGCCAGCAGCTTACCTCGGCAGGGTTATAACTATGGCTACACCTTC. It yields the protein CASSLPRQGYNYGYTF.

This chain joins TRBV19 and TRBJ1-4; D is undetermined. The germline CDR1 and CDR2 sequences are LNHDA and SQIVND (reference sequence). V gave up 3 bases and J gave up 5 bases, with 10 bases separating them. The CDR3 covers 14 residues. CDR3 bases: TGTGCCAGTAGTATGCGGCAGTCGAATGAAAAACTGTTTTTT. Encoded protein: CASSMRQSNEKLFF.

This rearrangement joins TRBV19 to TRBJ1-3; the D is unclear. The CDR3 totals 15 residues. From germline, CDR1 is LNHDA and CDR2 SQIVND (reference sequence). Trimming cost V 3 bases and J 2 bases, with 11 bases left between them. For the CDR3, the DNA is TGTGCCAGTAGTATTCCGGGTCGGACTGGAAACACCATATATTTT. It encodes CASSIPGRTGNTIYF. Complete variable domain (other parts from reference TRBV19 and TRBJ1-3): DGGITQSPKYLFRKEGQNVTLSCEQNLNHDAMYWYRQDPGQGLRLIYYSQIVNDFQKGDIAEGYSVSREKKESFPLTVTSAQKNPTAFYLCASSIPGRTGNTIYFGEGSWLTVV.

This chain links TRBV30 with TRBJ2-2; TRBD1 is a possible D gene (5 bases). The V and J ends lost 2 bases and 0 bases respectively, with 13 bases between them. The CDR3 is 16 residues long. CDR1 is GTSNPN, CDR2 SVGIG, per germline (reference sequence). Here the CDR3 DNA reads TGTGCCTGGAGTTTCAGACAGACAGCGAACACCGGGGAGCTGTTTTTT. This gives the protein CAWSFRQTANTGELFF.

The genes are TRBV6-5 and TRBJ2-7, with 10 bases identical to TRBD1. This CDR3 spans 15 amino acids. The germline gives CDR1 MNHEY, CDR2 SVGAGI. The V segment lost 2 bases and the J segment 6 bases; nucleotides outside the gene matches: 7. For the CDR3, the DNA is TGTGCCAGCAGTTACCGCGGGACAGGGGTTCCCGAGCAGTACTTC. As protein: CASSYRGTGVPEQYF.

The chain joins TRBV6-5 to TRBJ1-2, with TRBD1 identical over 8 bases. Trimming at V came to 6 bases and at J to 3 bases, leaving 6 bases not matched to a gene. Germline CDR1 reads MNHEY; CDR2 reads SVGAGI. The CDR3 consists of 14 residues. CDR3 sequence (DNA): TGTGCCAGCAGCTCAGGACAGGGTTACTATGGCTACACCTTC. Translation: CASSSGQGYYGYTF.

The chain links TRBV30 to TRBJ2-5; D is perhaps TRBD2 (6 bases). This CDR3 has 12 amino acids. CDR1 is GTSNPN and CDR2 is SVGIG in the germline V gene (reference sequence). The V end lost 3 bases, the J end lost 5 bases, and 10 bases lay between the germline ends. CDR3 amino acids: CAWRIGRETQYF. The CDR3 coding sequence is TGTGCCTGGAGAATAGGGAGGGAGACCCAGTACTTC.

V is TRBV5-1 and J is TRBJ2-3, with D unclear. From germline, CDR1 is SGHRS and CDR2 YFSETQ. This CDR3 contains 12 residues. The V end lost 4 bases, the J end lost 6 bases, and 9 bases lay between the germline ends. The CDR3 coding sequence is TGCGCCAGCAGCGGCTACGGGGATACGCAGTATTTT. This gives the protein CASSGYGDTQYF.

This sequence joins TRBV7-3 and TRBJ2-1; 9 bases are shared with TRBD1. V was clipped by 5 bases and J by 0 bases; unmatched bases: 14. The CDR3 extends over 19 amino acids. The germline gives CDR1 SGHTA, CDR2 FQGTGA. The CDR3 loop is CASSLLPLGQGYSYNEQFF. The CDR3 nucleotides read TGTGCCAGCAGCCTACTTCCGTTGGGACAGGGCTACTCCTACAATGAGCAGTTCTTC.

The chain couples TRBV7-3 to TRBJ2-1, with 8 bases identical to TRBD2. V was pared by 3 bases and J by 7 bases, with 8 bases of the junction left unmatched. CDR1 SGHTA and CDR2 FQGTGA come from the germline V gene. This CDR3 comprises 15 residues. The DNA of the CDR3 is TGTGCCAGCAGCTTGTCCGGGACTAGGGTGAATGAGCAGTTCTTC. Protein: CASSLSGTRVNEQFF. The full variable domain, its missing parts supplied by reference TRBV7-3 and TRBJ2-1, is GAGVSQTPSNKVTEKGKYVELRCDPISGHTALYWYRQSLGQGPEFLIYFQGTGAADDSGLPNDRFFAVRPEGSVSTLKIQRTERGDSAVYLCASSLSGTRVNEQFFGPGTRLTVL.

This chain uses TRBV30 with TRBJ1-6; possibly TRBD1 for D (5 bases). Trimming shortened V by 4 bases and J by 9 bases, and 10 bases separated the two germline ends. This CDR3 spans 12 amino acids. Per germline, CDR1 GTSNPN and CDR2 SVGIG (reference sequence). The DNA of the CDR3 is TGTGCCTGGATGAGAAGGGGTTCACCCCTCCACTTT. Its translation: CAWMRRGSPLHF.

J is TRBJ2-7 and V is TRBV27; 7 positions match TRBD1. Germline loops: CDR1 MNHEY, CDR2 SMNVEV (reference sequence). V shed 3 bases, J shed 1 base, and the junction held 6 bases outside the gene matches. The CDR3 loop spans 15 amino acids. CDR3: CASSLGQGVSYEQYF. The CDR3, as DNA: TGTGCCAGCAGTTTGGGGCAGGGGGTTTCCTACGAGCAGTACTTC.

CDR3 protein: CASSLAAAPGNTEAFF. The CDR3 nucleotides read TGTGCCAGCAGCTTAGCGGCGGCTCCGGGGAACACTGAAGCTTTCTTT. The chain carries TRBV7-2 and TRBJ1-1, with D unclear. The CDR3 is 16 amino acids. Trimming took 0 bases from V and 1 from J, leaving 12 bases between them. CDR1 SGHTA and CDR2 FQGNSA come from the germline V gene. Full variable domain (remainder filled in from reference TRBV7-2 and TRBJ1-1): GAGVSQSPSNKVTEKGKDVELRCDPISGHTALYWYRQSLGQGLEFLIYFQGNSAPDKSGLPSDRFSAERTGGSVSTLTIQRTQQEDSAVYLCASSLAAAPGNTEAFFGQGTRLTVV.

The rearrangement uses TRBV7-3 and TRBJ2-3, with D hard to call. The CDR3 loop spans 16 amino acids. Per the germline V gene, CDR1 is SGHTA and CDR2 is FQGTGA. Trimming removed 2 bases from V and 2 bases from J, with 14 bases in between. This chain's CDR3 is CASSLGVAENTDTQYF. CDR3 in DNA: TGTGCCAGCAGCTTAGGTGTGGCCGAAAACACAGATACGCAGTATTTT.

This rearrangement joins TRBV4-3 to TRBJ1-2; a weak D match, TRBD1 (6 bases). The CDR3 loop spans 15 amino acids. The V end lost 0 bases, the J end lost 5 bases, and 13 bases lay between the germline ends. Germline CDR1 and CDR2: LGHNA and YSLEER. The CDR3 loop is CASSQDDRNPYGYTF. The CDR3 DNA reads TGCGCCAGCAGCCAAGATGACAGGAATCCGTATGGCTACACCTTC.

The chain recombines TRBV19 with TRBJ1-5; 9 positions agree with TRBD1. The CDR3 length is 14 residues. Per the germline V gene, CDR1 is LNHDA and CDR2 is SQIVND (reference sequence). The ends lost 3 bases at V and 5 bases at J; junction bases unmatched: 2. As DNA, the CDR3 is TGTGCCAGTAGTATCACAGGGGGCGATCAGCCCCAGCATTTT. It specifies CASSITGGDQPQHF.

J is TRBJ2-5 and V is TRBV5-5; a possible D gene is TRBD1 (6 bases). V was clipped by 0 bases and J by 4 bases, with 7 bases between them. The CDR3 has 13 amino acids. Per the germline V gene, CDR1 is SGHKS and CDR2 is YYEKEE (reference sequence). The CDR3 region is CASSLGRGETQYF. As DNA, the CDR3 is TGTGCCAGCAGCTTGGGCAGGGGAGAGACCCAGTACTTC. The variable domain in full, completed from reference TRBV5-5 and TRBJ2-5, reads DAGVTQSPTHLIKTRGQQVTLRCSPISGHKSVSWYQQVLGQGPQFIFQYYEKEERGRGNFPDRFSARQFPNYSSELNVNALLLGDSALYLCASSLGRGETQYFGPGTRLLVL.

V is TRBV7-2 and J is TRBJ2-1; 7 bases are a match to TRBD2. The V gene's germline CDR1 is SGHTA and CDR2 FQGNSA. With 2 bases clipped from V and 0 bases from J, the junction kept 4 bases outside the gene matches. The CDR3 spans 16 residues. The chain's CDR3 is CASSLRGGSSYNEQFF. CDR3 DNA: TGTGCCAGCAGCTTACGAGGCGGGAGCTCCTACAATGAGCAGTTCTTC.

This clone was observed a handful of times. V gene TRBV19 combines with J gene TRBJ2-1; 8 nucleotides align to TRBD1. Trimming removed 7 bases from V and 6 bases from J; junction bases left unmatched: 20. The CDR3 has 18 residues. Germline CDR1 is LNHDA and CDR2 is SQIVND (reference sequence). CDR3 coding DNA: TGTGCCAGTAACCCCGGACAGGACAGGGTAGGGGTTTTCAATGAGCAGTTCTTC. This sequence encodes CASNPGQDRVGVFNEQFF.